The present TCR beta chain was sequenced within a study of blood T cell repertoires in COVID-19. For the study at large: There were acute and convalescent COVID-19 samples, and they came from the United States, Italy and Spain. In each case, the material was cDNA or gDNA derived from T cells, B-cell-depleted T cells, or PBMCs.

Study processing details: Using reference gene primer amplification, nucleated cell counts were estimated. Profiled with immunoSEQ multiplex PCR; TCRdb holds only in-frame clones, not every one. V and J calls plus clone size are reproduced from that table; the DNA served to infer D and trimming. Here the sample spans roughly 190,000 clones, about 76% being singletons. The germline CDR1 and CDR2 sequences are MDHEN and SYDVKM. The CDR3 sequence is 16 residues long. Trimming took off 6 bases at V and 0 bases at J, with 15 bases between the two ends. This clonotype originated in a woman between 50 and 59 years old with active or convalescent COVID-19. Material: peripheral blood. The V call is TRBV28, the J call TRBJ1-3; D is possibly TRBD1 (6 bases). This CDR3 is CASSRGQSTSGNTIYF. The CDR3 bases are TGTGCCAGCAGCCGCGGACAGTCTACCTCTGGAAACACCATATATTTT.